Reported below is one T cell receptor beta chain. Its antigen is still unknown. One base away there is no much larger clone; base qualities are not given. Other nucleotide sequences in the sample specify the same CDR3. The sample belongs to a study of blood T cell repertoires in COVID-19 (dated by TCRdb to 2018 to 2020). Study-level background: Samples from collaborators originated in the United States, Italy and Spain and spanned both the acute and convalescent phases of COVID-19. The prospective study material was composed of cDNA or gDNA derived from T cells, B-cell-depleted T cells, or PBMCs. Subjects who had been exposed to COVID-19, were actively infected with it, or had recovered from it provided the deeply sampled blood TCRbeta repertoires that made up the dataset. The repertoires were made available in a free public database intended to serve as a resource for research on the immune response to SARS-CoV-2. Samples came from the ongoing ImmuneRACE study (first 160 participants) plus 1,254 subjects from 6 global collaborators. Nearly every sample came with metadata listing a de-identified subject ID, COVID-19 status, age in years and sex. Where HLA class I and class II types were available, the types were taken from metadata supplied by the sample provider, not from assay-based typing.

The collaborating institutions used their own protocols to collect whole blood in K2EDTA tubes. For TCRbeta analysis, collaborator samples were shipped as frozen whole blood, as isolated PBMCs, or as DNA extracted from either sample type. The CDR3, from cysteine to phenylalanine, totals 16 residues. The kept DNA is CDR3 alone, 48 bases in frame from the first base. As encoded in the germline V gene, CDR1 is KGHDR while CDR2 is SFDVKD. V and J are trimmed by 4 bases and 1 base, and the gene matches miss 3 bases of the junction. The research as a whole found: Clinical and demographic metadata were provided uncurated, with the amount varying by source and participant.

The immunoSEQ Assay, a bias-controlled multiplex PCR, was used to amplify TCRbeta CDR3 regions from genomic DNA. Processing in the source paper ran as follows. Within the assay, amplification of reference gene primers was used to estimate how many nucleated cells each sample contained. To quantify the absolute abundance of each unique TCRbeta CDR3 rearrangement, sequence reads were collapsed and filtered. Productive Simpson clonality was computed per sample as the square root of Simpson's diversity index over productive rearrangements. Not all clones reach the TCRdb copy of this immuneACCESS table, which keeps in-frame sequences only. Checked studies attribute under half of the gap to unresolved V genes and leave the rest unexplained. Clone size and V and J calls were adopted from that table, with D and trimming inferred from the DNA. This sample has 250,000 or so clones in its table, and 86% of those were observed once. Jointly, the top ten make up 2.5% to 3% of the sample.

The rearranged chain carries TRBV24-1 and TRBJ2-2; 9 of the junction bases match TRBD1. This clonotype was sampled from a woman in her 30s with active or convalescent COVID-19. The sequencing input was peripheral blood. Read as DNA, the sequence is TGTGCCACCAGTGACCTGGACAGGGGGAACACCGGGGAGCTGTTTTTT. Its product reads: CATSDLDRGNTGELFF.